This record covers a single T cell receptor (beta chain). This specimen belongs to a study of shared clonotypes between healthy human individuals. V lost 0 bases to trimming and J lost 1 base, with 10 bases between them. The germline gives CDR1 GTSNPN, CDR2 SVGIG (reference sequence). This CDR3 contains 14 residues. In the naive CD8 group, cells lacked CD45RO and were positively selected for CCR7, so terminally differentiated effector memory CD45RA+ cells were left out. This table comes from immunoSEQ multiplex PCR, and its TCRdb copy is limited to in-frame clones, with some not included. Of 800,000 to 950,000 clones listed, roughly 96% are singletons.

The rearrangement links TRBV30 to TRBJ2-7; a possible D gene is TRBD1 (6 bases). Input material: naive CD8+ T cells sorted from blood. The clonotype was recovered from a man aged 25-45 years in good health. The CDR3 DNA follows: TGTGCCTGGAGTGTTCCGACAGGTTCCTACGAGCAGTACTTC. Its translation: CAWSVPTGSYEQYF.